This T cell receptor (beta chain) is from a study of T cell responses to AZD1222 COVID-19 vaccine. The repertoire was sequenced with immunoSEQ multiplex PCR; TCRdb's copy has only in-frame clones and lacks some. The table lists fewer than 150,000 clones, 85% to 90% of them singletons. The junction had 15 bases not matched to a gene; V was cut back by 5 bases and J by 6 bases. This CDR3 is built from 18 residues. Per germline, CDR1 SEHNR and CDR2 FQNEAQ (reference sequence). Study observations and caveats: White British donors predominated, females outnumbered males, and clonal diversity was possibly underestimated. Baseline seropositives among AZD1222 recipients totaled only five or six. The reported proportion of spike-specific TCRs targeting unmutated variant regions was nearly half. Breadth and depth of Spike-specific TCRs rose after two AZD1222 doses.

On this clone itself: The antigen remains undetermined.

The clonotype originates from an adult in good health. This material consisted of peripheral blood, taken on day 0 of AZD1222 vaccination. V is TRBV7-9 and J is TRBJ2-2; 10 bases match TRBD1. CDR3 in DNA: TGTGCCAGCAGCCCCCCCCCACGGGGACAGGGGATCCCCGGGGAGCTGTTTTTT. This sequence encodes CASSPPPRGQGIPGELFF. Full variable domain (remainder filled in from reference TRBV7-9 and TRBJ2-2): DTGVSQNPRHKITKRGQNVTFRCDPISEHNRLYWYRQTLGQGPEFLTYFQNEAQLEKSRLLSDRFSAERPKGSFSTLEIQRTEQGDSAMYLCASSPPPRGQGIPGELFFGEGSRLTVL.